These 16 T cell receptor beta chains were sequenced from one sample in a study of T cell repertoires in cytomegalovirus infection (dated by TCRdb to about 2019). This sample was sequenced with an Illumina HiSeq 1500. The public reads were run again by TCRdb, first through fastp at Q25 and then through MiXCR, and only productive beta chains were kept. Rows matching on CDR3 protein sequence are summarized as one entry with the most common DNA and genes. This sample lists about 310,000 distinct CDR3 sequences; roughly 16% were detected once. The biggest ten clones account for approximately 12% of the sample. Sequenced sample: PBMCs. Receptors were obtained from a human donor in good health (CMV status not recorded). Some clones in this sample may be carry-over from other donors' samples.

This clonotype appeared many times. This chain links TRBV28 with TRBJ1-1; TRBD1 might be the D (5 bases). The CDR3 extends over 14 amino acids. Between the trimmed V and J ends, which lost 6 bases and 4 bases, there was a span of 15 bases. Germline-derived CDR1 and CDR2 are MDHEN and SYDVKM. The CDR3, as DNA: TGTGCCAGCAGGGGCAGGGCAAAGGCCACTGAAGCTTTCTTT. This gives the protein CASRGRAKATEAFF.

This clonotype was observed many times. V and J are TRBV18 and TRBJ2-6, with TRBD1 identical over 9 bases. Germline CDR1 reads KGHSH; CDR2 reads LQKENI. This CDR3 region has 16 residues. V dropped 8 bases and J dropped 2; count of bases not matched to a gene: 7. Written as DNA, the CDR3 is TGTGCCAGCCGGGGACAGGGCCACACTGGGGCCAACGTCCTGACTTTC. It specifies CASRGQGHTGANVLTF. The whole variable domain, remainder taken from reference TRBV18 and TRBJ2-6, is NAGVMQNPRHLVRRRGQEARLRCSPMKGHSHVYWYRQLPEEGLKFMVYLQKENIIDESGMPKERFSAEFPKEGPSILRIQQVVRGDSAAYFCASRGQGHTGANVLTFGAGSRLTVL.

This clonotype has a handful of counts. The CDR3 DNA sequence: TGTGCCAGCAACCCCCCGCCCGGGGTGGACGGTGGTAGCGACTCCTACAATGAGCAGTTCTTC. This encodes CASNPPPGVDGGSDSYNEQFF. This chain joins TRBV11-1 and TRBJ2-1, with D possibly being TRBD2 (5 bases). There are 21 residues in the CDR3. Germline CDR1 and CDR2: SGHAT and FQDESV (reference sequence). Trimming pared 7 bases from V and 0 bases from J, leaving 31 bases between.

This clonotype was recorded at least ten times. The CDR3 region is CASSLDYREQYF. The CDR3 DNA is TGTGCCAGCAGCTTAGATTATCGGGAGCAGTACTTC. J is TRBJ2-7 and V is TRBV7-9; D is undetermined. From germline, CDR1 is SEHNR and CDR2 FQNEAQ (reference sequence). This CDR3 is 12 amino acids long. V was shortened by 1 base and J by 7 bases, with 8 bases between the two germline ends.

The rearrangement links TRBV6-2 or TRBV6-3 to TRBJ2-2, with D maybe TRBD2 (5 bases). CDR1 MNHEY and CDR2 SVGEGT come from the germline V gene. V lost 5 bases and J 8 bases, leaving 18 bases between the germline ends. The CDR3 runs 15 residues. In nucleotides, the CDR3 is TGTGCCAGCAGTCTTGGAGCGATCGGAGGAGGGGAGCTGTTTTTT. It specifies CASSLGAIGGGELFF.

This clonotype was recorded many times. This sequence joins TRBV7-9 and TRBJ2-1, with D perhaps TRBD2 (7 bases). Looked up from germline, CDR1 is SEHNR and CDR2 is FQNEAQ (reference sequence). Trimming took off 4 bases at V and 4 bases at J, with 11 bases between the two ends. CDR3 length: 14 residues. CDR3 sequence reads: CASSYGGAYNEQFF. For the CDR3, the DNA is TGTGCCAGCAGCTATGGGGGGGCGTACAATGAGCAGTTCTTC. Filled out from reference TRBV7-9 and TRBJ2-1, the complete variable domain reads DTGVSQNPRHKITKRGQNVTFRCDPISEHNRLYWYRQTLGQGPEFLTYFQNEAQLEKSRLLSDRFSAERPKGSFSTLEIQRTEQGDSAMYLCASSYGGAYNEQFFGPGTRLTVL.

To note about this clonotype: Given a much more abundant clone one base away, this may be a read error. The genes are TRBV6-6 and TRBJ2-5, with 8 nucleotides matching TRBD1. This CDR3 spans 13 amino acids. CDR1 is MNHNY, CDR2 SVGAGI, per germline (reference sequence). The V gene end was trimmed by 11 bases and the J gene end by 2 bases; junction bases not matched to a gene: 7. This CDR3 is CACVRDRQETQYF. CDR3 nucleotides: TGTGCCTGCGTCCGGGACAGGCAAGAGACCCAGTACTTC.

J is TRBJ2-7 and V is TRBV4-1; the D gene is possibly TRBD1 (5 bases). Trimming took 2 bases from V and 2 from J, leaving 16 bases between them. The V gene's germline CDR1 is MGHRA and CDR2 YSYEKL. The CDR3 has 16 residues. In DNA, the CDR3 is TGCGCCAGCAGCCAAACCACAGGAGACCCACCCTACGAGCAGTACTTC. Its translation is CASSQTTGDPPYEQYF.

V and J are TRBV24-1 and TRBJ2-1; TRBD1 matches 8 bases. CDR3 length equals 15 residues. The V gene end was trimmed by 4 bases and the J gene end by 6 bases; junction bases not matched to a gene: 7. CDR1 KGHDR and CDR2 SFDVKD come from the germline V gene. CDR3 in DNA: TGTGCCACCAGTGACAGAGGACAGGGTCTCAATGAGCAGTTCTTC. This translates into CATSDRGQGLNEQFF.

This chain links TRBV7-9 with TRBJ2-7, with D hard to call. Per germline, CDR1 SEHNR and CDR2 FQNEAQ (reference sequence). The CDR3 is 14 amino acids. Trimming shortened V by 1 base and J by 0 bases, and 7 bases separated the two germline ends. This CDR3 reads CASSLDDGSYEQYF. The DNA for the CDR3 is TGTGCCAGCAGCTTAGATGACGGCTCCTACGAGCAGTACTTC.

This clonotype was recorded many times. V usage is TRBV6-1 and J usage is TRBJ2-7; maybe TRBD1 (6 bases). The CDR3 is made up of 14 amino acids. The V gene lost 7 bases and the J gene lost 1 base, with 14 bases spanning the gap. Germline CDR1 and CDR2: MNHNS and SASEGT. DNA for the CDR3: TGTGCCAGCATAGCAGACAGGACATCCTACGAGCAGTACTTC. Translating gives CASIADRTSYEQYF.

This clonotype was detected many times. The genes are TRBV18 and TRBJ2-1; 9 nucleotides agree with TRBD1. CDR3 length: 18 residues. Germline CDR1 reads KGHSH; CDR2 reads LQKENI. V was pared by 1 base and J by 4 bases, with 11 bases of the junction left unmatched. Here the CDR3 reads CASSPRDRGSFRYNEQFF. The CDR3 nucleotides are TGTGCCAGCTCACCACGCGACAGGGGGAGTTTTCGGTACAATGAGCAGTTCTTC. Looking up the rest from reference TRBV18 and TRBJ2-1 gives the full variable domain: NAGVMQNPRHLVRRRGQEARLRCSPMKGHSHVYWYRQLPEEGLKFMVYLQKENIIDESGMPKERFSAEFPKEGPSILRIQQVVRGDSAAYFCASSPRDRGSFRYNEQFFGPGTRLTVL.

The V call is TRBV12-3 or TRBV12-4, the J call TRBJ2-5; D is perhaps TRBD1 or TRBD2 (5 bases each). This CDR3 has 15 residues. Trimming pared 4 bases from V and 5 bases from J, leaving 17 bases between. The CDR3 sequence is CASSSTFWGGETQYF. As DNA, the CDR3 is TGTGCCAGCAGTTCTACCTTCTGGGGCGGGGAGACCCAGTACTTC.

The gene calls are TRBV4-3 and TRBJ2-7; 9 positions match TRBD2. This CDR3 contains 16 residues. Per germline, CDR1 LGHNA and CDR2 YSLEER. The V gene end was trimmed by 1 base and the J gene end by 4 bases; junction bases not matched to a gene: 8. The CDR3: CASSQAPASGAYEQYF. CDR3 nucleotides: TGCGCCAGCAGCCAAGCCCCGGCTAGCGGGGCTTACGAGCAGTACTTC.

The V call is TRBV7-8, the J call TRBJ1-2; D gene unclear. Trimming removed 1 base at V and 0 bases at J, with 9 bases between. This CDR3 has 15 amino acids. CDR1 is SGHVS and CDR2 is FQNEAQ in the germline V gene. CDR3 residues: CASSLVSLANYGYTF. In nucleotides, the CDR3 is TGTGCCAGCAGCTTAGTCTCGTTAGCTAACTATGGCTACACCTTC. Full variable domain (missing parts from reference TRBV7-8 and TRBJ1-2): GAGVSQSPRYKVAKRGQDVALRCDPISGHVSLFWYQQALGQGPEFLTYFQNEAQLDKSGLPSDRFFAERPEGSVSTLKIQRTQQEDSAVYLCASSLVSLANYGYTFGSGTRLTVV.

The gene calls are TRBV5-1 and TRBJ2-7; the match to TRBD1 covers 8 bases. CDR1 is SGHRS and CDR2 is YFSETQ in the germline V gene. The CDR3 spans 16 residues. Unmatched junction bases numbered 5, after V lost 0 bases and J lost 0 bases. CDR3 in amino acids: CASSLGQGSASYEQYF. CDR3 coding DNA: TGCGCCAGCAGCTTGGGACAGGGGTCGGCCTCCTACGAGCAGTACTTC.